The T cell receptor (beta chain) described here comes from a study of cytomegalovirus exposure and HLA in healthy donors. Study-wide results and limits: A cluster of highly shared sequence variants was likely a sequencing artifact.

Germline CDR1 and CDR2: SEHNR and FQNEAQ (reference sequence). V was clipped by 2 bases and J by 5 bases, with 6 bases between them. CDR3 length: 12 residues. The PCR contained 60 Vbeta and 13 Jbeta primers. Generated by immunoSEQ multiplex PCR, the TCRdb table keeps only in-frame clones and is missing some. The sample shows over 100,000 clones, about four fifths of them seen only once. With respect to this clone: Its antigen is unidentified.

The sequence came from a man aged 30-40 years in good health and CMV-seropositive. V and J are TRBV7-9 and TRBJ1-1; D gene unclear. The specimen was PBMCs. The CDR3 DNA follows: TGTGCCAGCAGCTTATTGAGAACTGAAGCTTTCTTT. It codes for CASSLLRTEAFF.